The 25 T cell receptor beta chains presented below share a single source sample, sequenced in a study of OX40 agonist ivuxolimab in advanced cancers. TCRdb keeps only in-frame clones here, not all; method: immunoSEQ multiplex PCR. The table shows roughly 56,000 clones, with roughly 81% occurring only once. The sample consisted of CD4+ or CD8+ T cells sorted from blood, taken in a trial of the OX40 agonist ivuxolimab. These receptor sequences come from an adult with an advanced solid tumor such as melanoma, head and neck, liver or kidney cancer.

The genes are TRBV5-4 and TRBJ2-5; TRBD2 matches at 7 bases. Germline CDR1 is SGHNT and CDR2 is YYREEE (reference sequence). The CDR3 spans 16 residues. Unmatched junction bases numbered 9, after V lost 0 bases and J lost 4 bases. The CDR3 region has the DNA TGTGCCAGCAGCTTGGGGGAGCGGGACTTGGGAGAGACCCAGTACTTC. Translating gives CASSLGERDLGETQYF.

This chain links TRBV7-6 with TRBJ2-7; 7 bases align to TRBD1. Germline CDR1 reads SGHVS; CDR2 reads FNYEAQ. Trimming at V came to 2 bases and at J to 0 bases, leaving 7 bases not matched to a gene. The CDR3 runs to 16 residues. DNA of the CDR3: TGTGCCAGCAGCTTAACCCCGGGACAGTCCTCCTACGAGCAGTACTTC. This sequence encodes CASSLTPGQSSYEQYF. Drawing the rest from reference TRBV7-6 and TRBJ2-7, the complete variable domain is GAGVSQSPRYKVTKRGQDVALRCDPISGHVSLYWYRQALGQGPEFLTYFNYEAQQDKSGLPNDRFSAERPEGSISTLTIQRTEQRDSAMYRCASSLTPGQSSYEQYFGPGTRLTVT.

CDR3 DNA: TGTGCCAGCAGCTACAGTAGGGCTAGCGGGAGCGATGAGCAGTTCTTC. Its translation is CASSYSRASGSDEQFF. The chain has TRBV9 and TRBJ2-1, with 10 bases lining up with TRBD2. V gave up 4 bases and J gave up 8 bases; unmatched junction bases: 12. Germline V gene sequence: CDR1 SGDLS, CDR2 YYNGEE. The CDR3 loop spans 16 amino acids.

The DNA for the CDR3 is TGTGCCAGCAGTGAAAGTTTAGATACGCAGTATTTT. It yields the protein CASSESLDTQYF. J is TRBJ2-3 and V is TRBV6-1; D gene unclear. Per the germline V gene, CDR1 is MNHNS and CDR2 is SASEGT. This CDR3 is built from 12 residues. The germline V and J ends were trimmed by 2 bases and 5 bases, with 5 bases remaining between them.

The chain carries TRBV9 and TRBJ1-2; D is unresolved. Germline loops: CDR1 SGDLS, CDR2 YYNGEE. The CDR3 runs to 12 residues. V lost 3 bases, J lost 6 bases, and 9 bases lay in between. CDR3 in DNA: TGTGCCAGCAGCGGGGCGGGAGATGGCTACACCTTC. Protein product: CASSGAGDGYTF. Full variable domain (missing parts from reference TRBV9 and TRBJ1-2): DSGVTQTPKHLITATGQRVTLRCSPRSGDLSVYWYQQSLDQGLQFLIQYYNGEERAKGNILERFSAQQFPDLHSELNLSSLELGDSALYFCASSGAGDGYTFGSGTRLTVV.

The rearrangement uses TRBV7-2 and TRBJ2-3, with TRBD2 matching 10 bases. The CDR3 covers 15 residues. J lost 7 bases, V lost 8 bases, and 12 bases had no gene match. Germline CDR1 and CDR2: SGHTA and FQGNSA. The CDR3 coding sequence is TGTGCCAGCGCGAATCCGGGACTAGCGATAAATACGCAGTATTTT. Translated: CASANPGLAINTQYF.

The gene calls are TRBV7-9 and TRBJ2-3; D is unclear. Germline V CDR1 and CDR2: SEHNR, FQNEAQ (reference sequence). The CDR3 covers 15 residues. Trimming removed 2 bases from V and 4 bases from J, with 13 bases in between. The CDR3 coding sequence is TGTGCCAGCAGCTTAAATCGAGGCAGCGCAGATACGCAGTATTTT. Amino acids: CASSLNRGSADTQYF.

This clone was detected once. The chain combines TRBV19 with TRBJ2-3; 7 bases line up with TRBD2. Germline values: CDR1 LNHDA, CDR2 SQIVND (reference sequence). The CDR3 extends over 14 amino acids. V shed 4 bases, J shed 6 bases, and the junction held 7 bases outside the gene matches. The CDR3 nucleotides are TGTGCCAGTAGTAAGGCGGGAGATATGGATACGCAGTATTTT. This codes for CASSKAGDMDTQYF.

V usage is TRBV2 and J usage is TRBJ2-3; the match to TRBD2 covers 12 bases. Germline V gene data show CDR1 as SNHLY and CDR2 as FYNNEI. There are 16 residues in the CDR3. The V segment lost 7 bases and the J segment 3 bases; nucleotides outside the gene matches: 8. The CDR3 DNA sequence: TGTGCCAGCACCAGTCAGACTAGCGGGAGAACAGATACGCAGTATTTT. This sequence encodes CASTSQTSGRTDTQYF.

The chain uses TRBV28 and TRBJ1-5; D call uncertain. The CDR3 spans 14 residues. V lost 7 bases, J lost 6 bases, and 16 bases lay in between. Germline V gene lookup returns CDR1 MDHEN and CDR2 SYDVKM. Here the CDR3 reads CASNLSPLGQPQHF. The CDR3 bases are TGTGCCAGCAACCTTAGCCCTCTCGGTCAGCCCCAGCATTTT.

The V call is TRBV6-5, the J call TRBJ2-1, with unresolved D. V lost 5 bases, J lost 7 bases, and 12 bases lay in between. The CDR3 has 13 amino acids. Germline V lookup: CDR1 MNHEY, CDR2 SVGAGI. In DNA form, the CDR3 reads TGTGCCAGCAGTAGATCCCGGGTAAATGAGCAGTTCTTC. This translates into CASSRSRVNEQFF.

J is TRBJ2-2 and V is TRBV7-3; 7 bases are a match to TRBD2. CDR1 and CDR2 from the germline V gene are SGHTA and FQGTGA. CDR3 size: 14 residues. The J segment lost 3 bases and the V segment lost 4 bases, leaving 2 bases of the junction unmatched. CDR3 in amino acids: CASSSTSDTGELFF. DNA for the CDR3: TGTGCCAGCAGCTCAACTAGCGACACCGGGGAGCTGTTTTTT.

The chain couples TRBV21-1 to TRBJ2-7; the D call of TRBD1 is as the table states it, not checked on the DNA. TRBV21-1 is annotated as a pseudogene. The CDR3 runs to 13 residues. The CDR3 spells CASSWQTIYEQYF. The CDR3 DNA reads TGTGCCAGCAGCTGGCAGACAATCTACGAGCAGTACTTC.

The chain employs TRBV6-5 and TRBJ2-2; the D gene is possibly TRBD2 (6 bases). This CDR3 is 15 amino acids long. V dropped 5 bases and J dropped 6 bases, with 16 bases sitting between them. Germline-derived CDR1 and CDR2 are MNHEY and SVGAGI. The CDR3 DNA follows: TGTGCCAGCAGTCAACGGGAGATACGTGCCGGGGAGCTGTTTTTT. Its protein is CASSQREIRAGELFF.

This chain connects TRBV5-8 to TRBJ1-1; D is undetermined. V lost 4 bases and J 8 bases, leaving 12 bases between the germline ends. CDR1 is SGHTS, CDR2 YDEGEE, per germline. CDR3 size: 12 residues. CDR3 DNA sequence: TGTGCCAGCAGCGAGATAGGTGAGGAAGCTTTCTTT. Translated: CASSEIGEEAFF.

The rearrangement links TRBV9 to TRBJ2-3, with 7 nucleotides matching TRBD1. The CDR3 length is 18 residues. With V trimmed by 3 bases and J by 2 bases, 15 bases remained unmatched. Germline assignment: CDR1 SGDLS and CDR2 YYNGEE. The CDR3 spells CASSDDRVDPSDTDTQYF. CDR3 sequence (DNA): TGTGCCAGCAGCGATGACAGGGTCGATCCTTCAGACACAGATACGCAGTATTTT. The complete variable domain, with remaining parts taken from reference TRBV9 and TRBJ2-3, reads DSGVTQTPKHLITATGQRVTLRCSPRSGDLSVYWYQQSLDQGLQFLIQYYNGEERAKGNILERFSAQQFPDLHSELNLSSLELGDSALYFCASSDDRVDPSDTDTQYFGPGTRLTVL.

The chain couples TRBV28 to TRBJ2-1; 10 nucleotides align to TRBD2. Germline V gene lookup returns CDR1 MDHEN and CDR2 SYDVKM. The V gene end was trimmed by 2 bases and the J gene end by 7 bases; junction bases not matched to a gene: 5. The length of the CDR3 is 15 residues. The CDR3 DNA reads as TGTGCCAGCAGTTTAACGGGACTAGCGTTAAATGAGCAGTTCTTC. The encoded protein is CASSLTGLALNEQFF.

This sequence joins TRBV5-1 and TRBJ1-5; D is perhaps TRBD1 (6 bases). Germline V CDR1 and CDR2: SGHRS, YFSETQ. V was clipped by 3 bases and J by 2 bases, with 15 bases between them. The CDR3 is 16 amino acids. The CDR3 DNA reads TGCGCCAGCAGCTGGGGGCAGGGAGGCGGCAATCAGCCCCAGCATTTT. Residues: CASSWGQGGGNQPQHF.

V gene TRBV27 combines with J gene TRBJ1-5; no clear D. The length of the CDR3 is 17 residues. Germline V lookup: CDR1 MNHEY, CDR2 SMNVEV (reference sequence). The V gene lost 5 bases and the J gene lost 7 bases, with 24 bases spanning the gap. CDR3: CASSPAHFAGSGQPQHF. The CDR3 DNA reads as TGTGCCAGCAGTCCAGCTCACTTCGCAGGAAGCGGACAGCCCCAGCATTTT.

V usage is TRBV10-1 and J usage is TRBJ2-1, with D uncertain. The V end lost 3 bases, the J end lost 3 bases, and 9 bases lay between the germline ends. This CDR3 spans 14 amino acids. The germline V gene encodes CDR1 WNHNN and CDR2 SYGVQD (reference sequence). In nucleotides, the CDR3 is TGCGCCAGCAGTGATCGTTGGAACTACAATGAGCAGTTCTTC. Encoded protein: CASSDRWNYNEQFF.

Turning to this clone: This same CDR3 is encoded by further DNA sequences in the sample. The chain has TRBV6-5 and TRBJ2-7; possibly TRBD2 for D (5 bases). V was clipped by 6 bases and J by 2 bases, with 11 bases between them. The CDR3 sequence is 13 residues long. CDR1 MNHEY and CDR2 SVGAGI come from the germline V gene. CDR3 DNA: TGTGCCAGCAGCTTGGCGGGCACCTACGAGCAGTACTTC. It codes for CASSLAGTYEQYF.

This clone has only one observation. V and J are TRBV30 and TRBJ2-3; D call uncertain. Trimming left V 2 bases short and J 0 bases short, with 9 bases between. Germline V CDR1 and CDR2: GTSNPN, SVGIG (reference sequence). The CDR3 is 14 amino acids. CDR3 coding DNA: TGTGCCTGGAGTAGTACCACTAGCACAGATACGCAGTATTTT. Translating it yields CAWSSTTSTDTQYF.

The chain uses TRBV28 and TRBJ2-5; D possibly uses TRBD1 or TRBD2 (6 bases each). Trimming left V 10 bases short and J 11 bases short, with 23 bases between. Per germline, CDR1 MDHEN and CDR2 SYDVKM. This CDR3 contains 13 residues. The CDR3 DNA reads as TGTGCCATCCCGGGACACCCCGGGGGAGAGCAGTACTTC. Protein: CAIPGHPGGEQYF.

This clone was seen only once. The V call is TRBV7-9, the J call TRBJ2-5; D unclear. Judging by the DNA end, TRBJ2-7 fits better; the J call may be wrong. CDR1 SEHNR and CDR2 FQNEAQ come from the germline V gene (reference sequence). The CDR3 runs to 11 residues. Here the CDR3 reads CASSLVYEQYF. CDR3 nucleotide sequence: TGTGCCAGCAGCTTAGTTTACGAGCAGTACTTC.

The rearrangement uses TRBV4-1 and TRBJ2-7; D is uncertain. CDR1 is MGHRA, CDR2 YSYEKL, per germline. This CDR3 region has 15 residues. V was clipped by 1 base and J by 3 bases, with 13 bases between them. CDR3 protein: CASSQGDGPRYEQYF. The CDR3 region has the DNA TGCGCCAGCAGCCAAGGTGATGGACCCCGCTACGAGCAGTACTTC.